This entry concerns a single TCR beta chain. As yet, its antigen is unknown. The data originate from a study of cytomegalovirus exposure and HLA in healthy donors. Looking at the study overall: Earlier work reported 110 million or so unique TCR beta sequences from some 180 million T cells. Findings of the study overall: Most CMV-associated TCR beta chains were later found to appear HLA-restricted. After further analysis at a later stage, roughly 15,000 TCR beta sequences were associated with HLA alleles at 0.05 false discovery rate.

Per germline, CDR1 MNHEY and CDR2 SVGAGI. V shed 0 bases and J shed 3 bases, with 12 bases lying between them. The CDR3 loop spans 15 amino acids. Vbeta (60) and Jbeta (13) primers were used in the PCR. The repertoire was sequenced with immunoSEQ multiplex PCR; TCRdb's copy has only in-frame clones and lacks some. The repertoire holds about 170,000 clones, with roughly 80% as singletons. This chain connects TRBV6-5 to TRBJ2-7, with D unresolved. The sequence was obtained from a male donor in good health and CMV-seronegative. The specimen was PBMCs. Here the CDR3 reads CASSYSSNSGYEQYF. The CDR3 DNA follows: TGTGCCAGCAGTTACTCTTCTAACTCGGGCTACGAGCAGTACTTC.